This is a list of T cell receptor beta chains from one sample in a study of blood T cell repertoires in COVID-19. Using immunoSEQ multiplex PCR, the repertoire was profiled, and TCRdb retains in-frame clones only, with some absent. The data show some 150,000 clones, roughly four fifths seen once. The specimen sequenced was PBMCs or T cells enriched from blood (not recorded which). The receptors come from a man in his fifties or sixties who had recovered from COVID-19. CDR3s include the opening cysteine and the closing phenylalanine or tryptophan. Fields, in order: J gene, V gene, CDR3 protein.

TRBJ1-1	TRBV4-3	CASSQDSARGTEAFF
TRBJ1-1	TRBV7-9	CASSSGGQGAEAFF
TRBJ2-7	TRBV7-2	CASSLAAGQGLYEQYF
TRBJ2-5	TRBV7-2	CASSSRVQETQYF
TRBJ1-6	TRBV14	CASSQAQNSPLHF
TRBJ2-5	TRBV9	CASSVGTGGSETQYF
TRBJ1-2	TRBV28	CASSSLRGSGHGYTF
TRBJ1-4	TRBV27	CASSFDRKNEKLFF
TRBJ2-5	TRBV6-5	CASSTTGTSETQYF
TRBJ1-2	TRBV19	CASSLGQGFGYTF
TRBJ1-2	TRBV20-1	CSASNTGEENGYTF
TRBJ1-3	TRBV11-2	CASSSTGSGNTIYF
TRBJ1-2	TRBV5-6	CASSSRGNYGYTF
TRBJ2-3	TRBV3-1/TRBV3-2	CASSQDLQRGGSGTDTQYF
TRBJ1-2	TRBV4-2	CASSPLGQLWGYTF
TRBJ2-2	TRBV2	CASSEILAGFANTGELFF
TRBJ2-5	TRBV9	CASSLQGRETQYF
TRBJ2-1	TRBV7-3	CASSLELVPGQGLYNEQFF
TRBJ2-4	TRBV7-2	CASSLALGSKNIQYF
TRBJ2-1	TRBV7-8	CASSLGFVAEQFF
TRBJ2-7	TRBV19	CASSLAGGSYEQYF
TRBJ2-7	TRBV12-3/TRBV12-4	CASSLASYEQYF
TRBJ2-7	TRBV7-2	CASSLGVGTAYEQYF
TRBJ2-1	TRBV25-1	CASKAGTSYNEQFF
TRBJ2-1	TRBV4-1	CASKTGTGGKGEQFF
TRBJ2-3	TRBV7-9	CASSLLAGAISTDTQYF
TRBJ2-3	TRBV18	CASSPSQVRGRTDTQYF
TRBJ1-2	TRBV10-3	CAISIGGSNYGYTF
TRBJ2-3	TRBV7-9	CASSWATSTDTQYF
TRBJ2-3	TRBV25-1	CASRGDSATPSTDTQYF
TRBJ2-1	TRBV12-3/TRBV12-4	CASSFSGYGEQFF
TRBJ1-2	TRBV14	CASSLIGGVGYTF
TRBJ1-1	TRBV5-1	CASGQGNTEAFF
TRBJ2-1	TRBV4-2	CASSLGTSGGADEQFF
TRBJ2-7	TRBV7-8	CASSPRDRAYEQYF
TRBJ1-1	TRBV3-1/TRBV3-2	CASSPEGPQGSGEAFF
TRBJ2-1	TRBV27	CASSPGTSMNEQFF
TRBJ2-3	TRBV12-1	CASSFTITSGGFLIFGTDTQYF
TRBJ2-3	TRBV19	CASRERGGSTSTDTQYF
TRBJ2-1	TRBV7-9	CASSVSRAYNEQFF
TRBJ2-5	TRBV28	CASVAGGQETQYF
TRBJ2-7	TRBV19	CASSRTAPIREQYF
TRBJ2-1	TRBV19	CASSIQTGELWNEQFF
TRBJ2-2	TRBV7-8	CASSFNRGTGELFF
TRBJ2-1	TRBV15	CATSRGKRGLNEQFF